This T cell receptor (beta chain) was captured by sequencing in a study of T cells in Graves' hyperthyroidism and ophthalmopathy. Study-level findings and limits: Ophthalmopathy and stable hyperthyroidism were told apart by a 13 V-J model.

This clonotype was counted ten times or more. The antigen is not known. RNA transcripts yielded amplified TCR beta CDR3 regions. Using the HTBI primer set, a first-round RT-PCR was run on the TCR CDR3. TCRdb re-called the multiplex PCR reads through MiXCR, storing one row per CDR3 protein. The repertoire holds 550,000 to 700,000 distinct CDR3 sequences, about 45% seen once, with under 20% in the top ten. J lost 2 bases, V lost 4 bases, and 10 bases had no gene match. The CDR3 sequence is 16 residues long. The germline V gene encodes CDR1 SEHNR and CDR2 FQNEAQ (reference sequence). The chain has TRBV7-9 and TRBJ2-7; 8 bases map to TRBD1. This sequence originates from an adult woman with Graves' disease, either hyperthyroidism or ophthalmopathy (not recorded which). The specimen sequenced was peripheral blood or thyroid tissue (not recorded which). The CDR3 nucleotides read TGTGCCAGCAGCTGGCCGGGACAGGCGGGCCCCTACGAGCAGTACTTC. It codes for CASSWPGQAGPYEQYF.